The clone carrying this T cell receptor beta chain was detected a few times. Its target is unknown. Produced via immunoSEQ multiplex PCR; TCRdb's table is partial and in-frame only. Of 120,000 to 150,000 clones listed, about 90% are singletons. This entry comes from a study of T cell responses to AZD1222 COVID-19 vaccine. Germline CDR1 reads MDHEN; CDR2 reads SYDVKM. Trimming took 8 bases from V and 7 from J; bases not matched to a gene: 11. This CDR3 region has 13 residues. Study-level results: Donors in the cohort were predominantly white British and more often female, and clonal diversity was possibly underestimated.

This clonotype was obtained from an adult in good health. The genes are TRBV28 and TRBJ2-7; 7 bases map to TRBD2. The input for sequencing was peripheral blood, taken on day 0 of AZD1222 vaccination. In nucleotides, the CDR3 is TGTGCCAGCGCGTCACGAGCGGGAAGTGAGCAGTACTTC. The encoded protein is CASASRAGSEQYF.